This is a list of T cell receptor beta chains from one sample in a study of blood T cells in healthy people across ages. TCRdb re-derived calls from the 5' RACE reads in MiXCR, one entry per CDR3 protein. The sample records just under 900,000 distinct CDR3 sequences, roughly 26% being singletons. Sequenced sample: blood. These TCRs come from an elderly woman in good health. The CDR3 runs from the conserved cysteine through the conserved F or W. The D gene is left open where the match is weak.

cdr3_aa: CATSATSPGQGIYEQYF
j_call: NA
d_call: TRBD1
v_call: TRBV24-1

cdr3_aa: CASSLDHGTNYGYTF
j_call: TRBJ1-2
d_call: NA
v_call: TRBV5-1

cdr3_aa: CASARTAANTEAFF
j_call: TRBJ1-1
d_call: NA
v_call: TRBV7-2

cdr3_aa: CASSLDRSSYNSPLHF
j_call: TRBJ1-6
d_call: NA
v_call: TRBV5-1

cdr3_aa: CAWSRRGNYGYTF
j_call: TRBJ1-2
d_call: NA
v_call: TRBV30

cdr3_aa: CASSARDYAGETQYF
j_call: TRBJ2-5
d_call: TRBD2
v_call: TRBV2

cdr3_aa: CASSLGSYYGYTF
j_call: TRBJ1-2
d_call: NA
v_call: TRBV5-6

cdr3_aa: CASSLVMRASSTDTQYF
j_call: TRBJ2-3
d_call: NA
v_call: TRBV5-1

cdr3_aa: CASGLTHGASNIQYF
j_call: TRBJ2-4
d_call: NA
v_call: TRBV3-1

cdr3_aa: CASSALGSYNSPLHF
j_call: TRBJ1-6
d_call: NA
v_call: TRBV25-1

cdr3_aa: CASSIGTGGATEAFF
j_call: TRBJ1-1
d_call: TRBD1
v_call: TRBV19

cdr3_aa: CSARDMSGAGQFGNEQFF
j_call: TRBJ2-1
d_call: NA
v_call: TRBV20-1

cdr3_aa: CASSQEQGGQQETQYF
j_call: TRBJ2-5
d_call: NA
v_call: TRBV4-3

cdr3_aa: CASSGAYIKNIQYF
j_call: TRBJ2-4
d_call: NA
v_call: TRBV2

cdr3_aa: CASSPPGEGETQYF
j_call: TRBJ2-5
d_call: NA
v_call: TRBV7-2

cdr3_aa: CSGTVKDRPSYELYF
j_call: TRBJ2-5
d_call: NA
v_call: TRBV20-1

cdr3_aa: CSARDHIGVDTEAFF
j_call: TRBJ1-1
d_call: NA
v_call: TRBV20-1

cdr3_aa: CAISESPQGGEKLFF
j_call: TRBJ1-4
d_call: NA
v_call: TRBV10-3

cdr3_aa: CASSSGTGQDYGYTF
j_call: TRBJ1-2
d_call: TRBD1
v_call: TRBV6-1

cdr3_aa: CASSFAPGREKLFF
j_call: TRBJ1-4
d_call: NA
v_call: TRBV7-9

cdr3_aa: CASSQNQGMVGETQYF
j_call: TRBJ2-5
d_call: NA
v_call: TRBV11-2

cdr3_aa: CASGGDYDNEQFF
j_call: TRBJ2-1
d_call: TRBD2
v_call: TRBV2

cdr3_aa: CASGLAGAQETQYF
j_call: TRBJ2-5
d_call: TRBD2
v_call: TRBV10-3

cdr3_aa: CASSLKGRPPYEQYF
j_call: TRBJ2-7
d_call: NA
v_call: TRBV12-3/TRBV12-4

cdr3_aa: CASSLVAGGFSSYNEQFF
j_call: TRBJ2-1
d_call: TRBD2
v_call: TRBV7-2

cdr3_aa: CASSQLLAGVADTQYF
j_call: TRBJ2-3
d_call: TRBD2
v_call: TRBV3-1

cdr3_aa: CSESYGGAYNEQFF
j_call: TRBJ2-1
d_call: TRBD2
v_call: TRBV20-1

cdr3_aa: CASSPTGRTNEKLFF
j_call: TRBJ1-4
d_call: NA
v_call: TRBV18

cdr3_aa: CASSFPPHGQPQHF
j_call: TRBJ1-5
d_call: NA
v_call: TRBV5-8

cdr3_aa: CASSQEPGRGIQYF
j_call: TRBJ2-4
d_call: TRBD2
v_call: TRBV4-1

cdr3_aa: CASSQWGYEQYF
j_call: NA
d_call: NA
v_call: TRBV6-2/TRBV6-3

cdr3_aa: CASSRAGQEETQYF
j_call: TRBJ2-5
d_call: TRBD1
v_call: TRBV7-6

cdr3_aa: CASSLENTGELFF
j_call: TRBJ2-2
d_call: NA
v_call: TRBV13

cdr3_aa: CATSRRGSATYNSPLHF
j_call: TRBJ1-6
d_call: NA
v_call: TRBV15

cdr3_aa: CSARVGGEGNQPQHF
j_call: TRBJ1-5
d_call: NA
v_call: TRBV20-1

cdr3_aa: CASSQDMVSKNIQYF
j_call: TRBJ2-4
d_call: NA
v_call: TRBV3-1

cdr3_aa: CASRGTSGALAHEQFF
j_call: TRBJ2-1
d_call: TRBD2
v_call: TRBV2

cdr3_aa: CASSSPGTGVNNEQFF
j_call: TRBJ2-1
d_call: TRBD1
v_call: TRBV7-9

cdr3_aa: CASSRTSGREQFF
j_call: TRBJ2-1
d_call: TRBD2
v_call: TRBV7-2

cdr3_aa: CSAPRAGRLGGYTF
j_call: TRBJ1-2
d_call: NA
v_call: TRBV20-1

cdr3_aa: CASSEQGGYNSPLHF
j_call: TRBJ1-6
d_call: NA
v_call: TRBV2

cdr3_aa: CASSLGQGNSGANVLTF
j_call: TRBJ2-6
d_call: NA
v_call: TRBV5-1

cdr3_aa: CASSLPKRGGDGEQFF
j_call: TRBJ2-1
d_call: TRBD2
v_call: TRBV12-3/TRBV12-4

cdr3_aa: CASKPTGFRGQPQHF
j_call: TRBJ1-5
d_call: NA
v_call: TRBV27

cdr3_aa: CDSSGGDTIYEQYF
j_call: NA
d_call: NA
v_call: TRBV2

cdr3_aa: CASSLQTGLDTEAFF
j_call: TRBJ1-1
d_call: TRBD1
v_call: TRBV27

cdr3_aa: CSAQSGADGYTF
j_call: TRBJ1-2
d_call: NA
v_call: TRBV20-1

cdr3_aa: CASSDRRSNQPQHF
j_call: TRBJ1-5
d_call: NA
v_call: TRBV7-8

cdr3_aa: CASSLRQSADTEYF
j_call: TRBJ2-3
d_call: NA
v_call: TRBV12-3/TRBV12-4

cdr3_aa: CASSSLEGAGTVSGYTF
j_call: TRBJ1-2
d_call: TRBD1
v_call: TRBV7-2

cdr3_aa: CASSLDGTANRGGYTF
j_call: TRBJ1-2
d_call: TRBD1
v_call: TRBV5-1

cdr3_aa: CTSSRTGPNTEAFF
j_call: TRBJ1-1
d_call: TRBD1
v_call: TRBV6-6

cdr3_aa: CSAQRNSNQPQHF
j_call: TRBJ1-5
d_call: NA
v_call: TRBV20-1